Presented here are 32 T cell receptor beta chains from one specimen sequenced in a study of blood T cell repertoires in COVID-19. TCRdb's table, derived via immunoSEQ multiplex PCR, lists solely in-frame clones and lacks some. The sample yields about 250,000 clones, about nine tenths seen once. Sequencing was carried out using PBMCs or T cells enriched from blood (not recorded which). The source is a man aged 40-55 years who had recovered from COVID-19.

The rearrangement joins TRBV7-3 to TRBJ1-1; D may be TRBD1 (6 bases). The CDR3 length is 15 residues. The V gene lost 1 base and the J gene lost 4 bases, with 13 bases spanning the gap. Germline V gene data show CDR1 as SGHTA and CDR2 as FQGTGA. The CDR3 nucleotides are TGTGCCAGCAGCTTAAGGGGAGGGGGAGGCACTGAAGCTTTCTTT. This translates into CASSLRGGGGTEAFF.

This sequence joins TRBV20-1 and TRBJ2-3; TRBD2 matches at 8 bases. Trimming took 3 bases from V and 4 from J; bases not matched to a gene: 9. From germline, CDR1 is DFQATT and CDR2 SNEGSKA (reference sequence). The CDR3 is 15 amino acids. In nucleotides, the CDR3 is TGCAGTGCTAGTGGTCGCGGGAGGAGGGCAGATACGCAGTATTTT. This codes for CSASGRGRRADTQYF.

The CDR3 DNA reads as TGTGCCAGCAGCCACCAGGGGGTTGGCAATCAGCCCCAGCATTTT. Amino acids: CASSHQGVGNQPQHF. The chain joins TRBV3-1 (or the pseudogene TRBV3-2) to TRBJ1-5, with 7 bases matching TRBD1. The CDR3 is made up of 15 amino acids. Germline V gives CDR1 LGHDT, CDR2 YNNKEL (reference sequence). Germline trimming cut 3 bases from V and 2 bases from J; bases unmatched to any gene: 4.

The J gene is TRBJ2-1, the V gene TRBV5-6; 7 positions agree with TRBD2. Germline V gives CDR1 SGHDT, CDR2 YYEEEE. This CDR3 is 14 amino acids long. J lost 6 bases, V lost 4 bases, and 7 bases had no gene match. This CDR3 reads CASSPTSVGNEQFF. The CDR3 region has the DNA TGTGCCAGCAGCCCCACTAGCGTAGGCAATGAGCAGTTCTTC.

The chain uses TRBV30 and TRBJ1-4; D is undetermined. The V gene's germline CDR1 is GTSNPN and CDR2 SVGIG (reference sequence). V was pared by 2 bases and J by 0 bases, with 7 bases between. The CDR3 contains 14 residues. The CDR3 loop is CAWSRTATNEKLFF. The DNA of the CDR3 is TGTGCCTGGAGTAGGACTGCAACTAATGAAAAACTGTTTTTT.

The chain links TRBV7-2 to TRBJ2-1, with TRBD2 matching over 10 bases. The trim removed 5 bases at V and 7 bases at J, leaving 8 bases unmatched. The V gene's germline CDR1 is SGHTA and CDR2 FQGNSA. The CDR3 extends over 15 amino acids. CDR3 nucleotides: TGTGCCAGCAGCCCACCTACTAGCGGGGTTAATGAGCAGTTCTTC. It translates to CASSPPTSGVNEQFF.

The V call is TRBV4-1, the J call TRBJ2-1; the D gene is possibly TRBD2 (6 bases). The germline gives CDR1 MGHRA, CDR2 YSYEKL. With 6 bases removed from V and 8 bases from J, the gap between germline ends came to 14 bases. This CDR3 has 13 amino acids. In DNA, the CDR3 is TGCGCCAGCAGGAAGGGACTCTTCGATGAGCAGTTCTTC. This encodes CASRKGLFDEQFF.

This rearrangement joins TRBV7-3 to TRBJ2-5; the match to TRBD2 covers 10 bases. Germline trimming cut 5 bases from V and 1 base from J; bases unmatched to any gene: 1. This CDR3 has 14 amino acids. Germline lookup yields CDR1 SGHTA and CDR2 FQGTGA. The CDR3, as DNA: TGTGCCAGCAGCAAGCGGGGGGGCCAAGAGACCCAGTACTTC. This codes for CASSKRGGQETQYF.

The V call is TRBV2, the J call TRBJ2-7; possible D gene TRBD1, 6 bases. V was pared by 5 bases and J by 5 bases, with 13 bases between. Germline V gives CDR1 SNHLY, CDR2 FYNNEI. This CDR3 has 13 amino acids. The CDR3 reads CASSIQGFNEQYF. CDR3 nucleotides: TGTGCCAGCAGTATACAGGGATTCAACGAGCAGTACTTC.

The rearrangement links TRBV19 to TRBJ1-2; D gene ambiguous. Germline V lookup: CDR1 LNHDA, CDR2 SQIVND (reference sequence). CDR3 length: 15 amino acids. Deletions cut 4 bases from V and 2 bases from J, with 14 bases between. The CDR3 DNA sequence: TGTGCCAGTAGTACGGATCCGACTTTAAACTATGGCTACACCTTC. The encoded protein is CASSTDPTLNYGYTF.

V and J are TRBV7-9 and TRBJ1-1; D call uncertain. Germline CDR1 SEHNR, CDR2 FQNEAQ (reference sequence). The ends were cut back, 2 bases at V and 2 bases at J, with 9 bases in the middle. The CDR3 sequence is 14 residues long. The CDR3, as DNA: TGTGCCAGCAGCTTACAGGATACAAACACTGAAGCTTTCTTT. Protein: CASSLQDTNTEAFF.

This clone was seen only a few times. The chain combines TRBV30 with TRBJ1-3, with TRBD1 matching over 9 bases. The CDR3 is made up of 17 amino acids. Germline V CDR1 and CDR2: GTSNPN, SVGIG (reference sequence). Germline trimming cut 3 bases from V and 4 bases from J; bases unmatched to any gene: 13. The CDR3 DNA is TGTGCCTGGAGGGCCACGGACAGGGGAAGAAGCGGAAACACCATATATTTT. Its protein product is CAWRATDRGRSGNTIYF. Complete variable domain (other parts from reference TRBV30 and TRBJ1-3): SQTIHQWPATLVQPVGSPLSLECTVEGTSNPNLYWYRQAAGRGLQLLFYSVGIGQISSEVPQNLSASRPQDRQFILSSKKLLLSDSGFYLCAWRATDRGRSGNTIYFGEGSWLTVV.

The chain carries TRBV5-1 and TRBJ2-3, with D perhaps matching TRBD1 (5 bases). The CDR3 sequence is 14 residues long. V lost 4 bases, J lost 2 bases, and 11 bases lay in between. CDR1 is SGHRS, CDR2 YFSETQ, per germline. The CDR3 DNA is TGCGCCAGCAGCCCGAGGACAAACACAGATACGCAGTATTTT. Amino acid sequence: CASSPRTNTDTQYF.

The rearrangement uses TRBV7-2 and TRBJ2-6; the D gene is possibly TRBD1 (6 bases). From germline, CDR1 is SGHTA and CDR2 FQGNSA. Trimming took 4 bases from V and 2 from J, leaving 15 bases between them. The length of the CDR3 is 17 residues. The CDR3 here is CASSSNQGSTGANVLTF. DNA of the CDR3: TGTGCCAGCAGCTCCAATCAGGGGTCCACTGGGGCCAACGTCCTGACTTTC.

J is TRBJ1-4 and V is TRBV3-1 (or the pseudogene TRBV3-2), with TRBD1 as a possible D gene (5 bases). Per the germline V gene, CDR1 is LGHDT and CDR2 is YNNKEL (reference sequence). CDR3 size: 14 residues. V was trimmed by 0 bases and J by 12 bases, leaving 14 bases between them. In nucleotides, the CDR3 is TGTGCCAGCAGCCAAGACCCCGCTCCGGGGGAACTGTTTTTT. This translates into CASSQDPAPGELFF.

V and J are TRBV11-2 and TRBJ2-1, with 10 bases that match TRBD2. CDR3 length: 14 amino acids. Germline lookup yields CDR1 SGHAT and CDR2 FQNNGV. V dropped 5 bases and J dropped 5; count of bases not matched to a gene: 3. CDR3 nucleotide sequence: TGTGCCAGCAGCCCTAGCGGGGGAAACAATGAGCAGTTCTTC. Its protein is CASSPSGGNNEQFF.

The chain uses TRBV3-1 (or the pseudogene TRBV3-2) and TRBJ2-5, with 10 nucleotides matching TRBD1. Germline trimming cut 3 bases from V and 5 bases from J; bases unmatched to any gene: 9. Germline V gene sequence: CDR1 LGHDT, CDR2 YNNKEL (reference sequence). The CDR3 is 16 amino acids. In DNA form, the CDR3 reads TGTGCCAGCAGCCATCTGAGACAGGGGGCCAGGGAGACCCAGTACTTC. It translates to CASSHLRQGARETQYF.

The chain couples TRBV2 to TRBJ2-1; 7 nucleotides line up with TRBD1. V was clipped by 6 bases and J by 4 bases; unmatched bases: 15. Germline V lookup: CDR1 SNHLY, CDR2 FYNNEI. The CDR3 loop spans 17 amino acids. CDR3 sequence (DNA): TGTGCCAGCAGCGAGGGGGCTCAGGGTAGGTTTTACAATGAGCAGTTCTTC. Its translation: CASSEGAQGRFYNEQFF.

The rearrangement uses TRBV5-1 and TRBJ2-3, with 10 bases fitting TRBD2. With 0 bases clipped from V and 5 bases from J, the junction kept 9 bases outside the gene matches. In germline, CDR1 is SGHRS, CDR2 YFSETQ. There are 17 residues in the CDR3. The CDR3 bases are TGCGCCAGCAGCTTGGATCCTAGCGGGAGTGGAGGAGATACGCAGTATTTT. This encodes CASSLDPSGSGGDTQYF.

The rearrangement joins TRBV30 to TRBJ2-1, with TRBD2 identical over 8 bases. CDR3 length equals 12 residues. The germline CDR1 and CDR2 sequences are GTSNPN and SVGIG (reference sequence). V lost 4 bases, J lost 9 bases, and 5 bases stayed unmatched. The CDR3 DNA is TGTGCCTGGACGGGGGGGGGAAGTGAGCAGTTCTTC. Its protein product is CAWTGGGSEQFF.

In its sample, this clone was seen a few times. The chain links TRBV5-1 to TRBJ1-2, with 9 bases aligning to TRBD1. The CDR3 runs to 16 residues. Trimming took 4 bases from V and 2 from J; bases not matched to a gene: 9. CDR1 is SGHRS, CDR2 YFSETQ, per germline. The CDR3 loop reads CASSLTGGARNYGYTF. The CDR3 coding sequence is TGCGCCAGCAGCCTAACAGGGGGCGCAAGGAACTATGGCTACACCTTC.

V is TRBV28 and J is TRBJ1-2, with a tentative D call TRBD1 (6 bases). CDR3 length equals 14 residues. The germline CDR1 and CDR2 sequences are MDHEN and SYDVKM. Trimming stripped 6 bases from V and 7 bases from J, with 18 bases between. The CDR3 nucleotides are TGTGCCAGCAGGGTGGGGACGGGGGGCCTTGGCTACACCTTC. This sequence encodes CASRVGTGGLGYTF.

V is TRBV30 and J is TRBJ2-7; D ambiguous. This CDR3 has 11 residues. V gave up 4 bases and J gave up 3 bases, with 7 bases separating them. In germline, CDR1 is GTSNPN, CDR2 SVGIG (reference sequence). The CDR3 region has the DNA TGTGCCTGGACAGGCAGCTACGAGCAGTACTTC. Protein product: CAWTGSYEQYF.

V and J are TRBV28 and TRBJ2-7; D is unclear. CDR1 and CDR2 from the germline V gene are MDHEN and SYDVKM. The V end was cut by 8 bases, the J end by 0 bases, with 14 bases between. This CDR3 comprises 14 residues. The CDR3 coding sequence is TGTGCCAGCCTGTCCCCTGCGAGCTCCTACGAGCAGTACTTC. Protein product: CASLSPASSYEQYF.

The chain uses TRBV3-1 (or the pseudogene TRBV3-2) and TRBJ1-4; the D is unclear. Germline CDR1 and CDR2: LGHDT and YNNKEL (reference sequence). The CDR3 consists of 12 residues. V lost 1 base and J 13 bases, leaving 10 bases between the germline ends. The CDR3 coding sequence is TGTGCCAGCAGCCAAGGTCTGGAGAGACTGTTTTTT. Protein sequence: CASSQGLERLFF.

Points on this clone: A much larger clone differs by one base, so this may be a read error. Other DNA sequences from this sample encode an identical CDR3 as well. V gene TRBV30 combines with J gene TRBJ2-2; no clear D gene. V lost 7 bases, J lost 1 base, and 13 bases lay in between. This CDR3 is 14 amino acids long. Germline CDR1 reads GTSNPN; CDR2 reads SVGIG (reference sequence). CDR3 protein: CASSQALNTGELFF. The CDR3, as DNA: TGTGCCTCATCTCAGGCTCTGAACACCGGGGAGCTGTTTTTT.

The V gene is TRBV27, the J gene TRBJ1-6; no clear D. Germline values: CDR1 MNHEY, CDR2 SMNVEV (reference sequence). CDR3 length equals 17 residues. Trimming took 2 bases from V and 1 from J, leaving 12 bases between them. CDR3 DNA sequence: TGTGCCAGCAGTTTACGTACGAGGGAGTCCTATAATTCACCCCTCCACTTT. This gives the protein CASSLRTRESYNSPLHF.

The rearrangement links TRBV27 to TRBJ2-7; 7 nucleotides match TRBD1. CDR1 is MNHEY and CDR2 is SMNVEV in the germline V gene (reference sequence). The V gene end was trimmed by 2 bases and the J gene end by 3 bases; junction bases not matched to a gene: 16. This CDR3 has 18 amino acids. The CDR3 nucleotides are TGTGCCAGCAGTTTAAAATGGGGTGGGACAGTGGATATCTACGAGCAGTACTTC. It specifies CASSLKWGGTVDIYEQYF.

The rearrangement joins TRBV28 to TRBJ2-5; 10 positions match TRBD2. This CDR3 comprises 15 residues. J lost 4 bases, V lost 4 bases, and 6 bases had no gene match. Germline V CDR1 and CDR2: MDHEN, SYDVKM. The CDR3 sequence: CASSSLGLAIETQYF. The CDR3 region has the DNA TGTGCCAGCAGTTCACTGGGACTAGCGATAGAGACCCAGTACTTC.

Only a few counts were recorded for this clone. The chain is built from TRBV19 and TRBJ2-3; 8 positions match TRBD2. With V trimmed by 8 bases and J by 1 base, 8 bases remained unmatched. CDR1 and CDR2 (germline): LNHDA, SQIVND (reference sequence). The CDR3 has 15 amino acids. DNA of the CDR3: TGTGCCAGTGGAAGGGATAGCGGGGGCACAGATACGCAGTATTTT. Translating gives CASGRDSGGTDTQYF.

The chain couples TRBV10-3 to TRBJ1-1; the D is unclear. This CDR3 region has 11 residues. The ends were cut back, 0 bases at V and 9 bases at J, with 5 bases in the middle. The germline V gene encodes CDR1 ENHRY and CDR2 SYGVKD. For the CDR3, the DNA is TGTGCCATCAGTGAGTCGTGGCAAGCTTTCTTT. Its translation is CAISESWQAFF.

The chain joins TRBV5-1 to TRBJ2-7, with 9 bases lining up with TRBD1. CDR3 length: 15 amino acids. V trimming: 4 bases; J trimming: 4 bases; junction bases outside the gene matches: 9. Per the germline V gene, CDR1 is SGHRS and CDR2 is YFSETQ. The CDR3 loop is CASSVRGQGVYEQYF. CDR3 sequence (DNA): TGCGCCAGCAGCGTGCGGGGACAGGGAGTTTACGAGCAGTACTTC.